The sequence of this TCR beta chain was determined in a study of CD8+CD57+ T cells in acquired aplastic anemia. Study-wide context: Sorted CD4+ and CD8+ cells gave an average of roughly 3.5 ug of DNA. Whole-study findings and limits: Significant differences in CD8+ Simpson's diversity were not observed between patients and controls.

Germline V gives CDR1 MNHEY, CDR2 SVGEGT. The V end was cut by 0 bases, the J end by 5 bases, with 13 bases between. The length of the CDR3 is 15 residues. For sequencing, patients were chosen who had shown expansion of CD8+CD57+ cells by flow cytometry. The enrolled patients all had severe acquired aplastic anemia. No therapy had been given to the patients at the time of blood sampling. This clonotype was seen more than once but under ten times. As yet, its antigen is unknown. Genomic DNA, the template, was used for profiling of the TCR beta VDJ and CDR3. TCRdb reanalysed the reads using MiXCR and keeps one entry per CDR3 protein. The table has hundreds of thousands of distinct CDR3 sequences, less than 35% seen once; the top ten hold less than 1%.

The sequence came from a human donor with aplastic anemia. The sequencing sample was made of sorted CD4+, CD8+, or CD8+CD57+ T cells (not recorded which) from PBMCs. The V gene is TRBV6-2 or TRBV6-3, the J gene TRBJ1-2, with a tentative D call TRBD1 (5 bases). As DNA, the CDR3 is TGTGCCAGCAGTTACTCGAATTCAGGGCATTATGGCTACACCTTC. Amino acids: CASSYSNSGHYGYTF.